This TCR beta chain originates from a study of blood T cells in healthy people across ages. Broader study findings: Long-lived donors exceeded aged donors in naive CD4+ cells and diversity.

PCR was performed a second time for 7 to 11 cycles using a sample-barcoded 5' primer and a J-beta primer mix. TCRdb called the 5' RACE reads again in MiXCR, with one record for every CDR3 protein. The sample holds around 1,500,000 distinct CDR3 sequences, 28% seen once. The authors drew 8.5 to 10 milliliters of peripheral blood from each donor. PBMCs, at least 7 million per sample, were isolated. Each sample provided at least 6 micrograms of extracted total RNA. As regards this clonotype: Its antigen is not known.

The clonotype comes from a woman aged 30 to 39 in good health. The sequenced sample was blood.

The CDR3 nucleotides read TGTGCCAGCAGTTTATCGATGTCGGGAGGCTACACCTTC. This gives the protein CASSLSMSGGYTF. V and J are TRBV27 and TRBJ1-2; D is unclear. The CDR3 extends over 13 amino acids. V shed 0 bases and J shed 8 bases, with 10 bases lying between them. Germline V lookup: CDR1 MNHEY, CDR2 SMNVEV (reference sequence).